These 10 T cell receptor beta chains originate from one sample sequenced in a study of blood T cell repertoires in COVID-19. Measured with immunoSEQ multiplex PCR; TCRdb has only the in-frame clones, and not every one. The sample yields hundreds of thousands of clones, 80% to 90% seen once. Material for sequencing was peripheral blood. These receptor sequences come from an older woman with COVID-19, enrolled during active disease.

This clone has just one count. This chain uses TRBV2 with TRBJ1-1, with TRBD1 matching 10 bases. CDR3 length: 14 amino acids. V lost 5 bases to trimming and J lost 5 bases; unmatched junction nucleotides: 5. Looked up from germline, CDR1 is SNHLY and CDR2 is FYNNEI. The CDR3 region is CASSRGQGLTEAFF. In DNA, the CDR3 is TGTGCCAGCAGTAGGGGACAGGGGTTGACTGAAGCTTTCTTT.

V gene TRBV29-1 combines with J gene TRBJ2-2, with a tentative D call TRBD1 (8 bases). Trimming stripped 0 bases from V and 6 bases from J, with 14 bases between. CDR1 SQVTM and CDR2 ANQGSEA come from the germline V gene. This CDR3 has 15 residues. In DNA form, the CDR3 reads TGCAGCGTTGAAGAAGGAACAGGGGGGGCCGGGGAGCTGTTTTTT. It codes for CSVEEGTGGAGELFF.

The chain recombines TRBV5-1 with TRBJ1-3; unclear D gene. Per germline, CDR1 SGHRS and CDR2 YFSETQ. V dropped 3 bases and J dropped 0 bases, with 10 bases sitting between them. The CDR3 runs to 15 residues. The DNA for the CDR3 is TGCGCCAGCAGCTCAGACATCCTCTCTGGAAACACCATATATTTT. It translates to CASSSDILSGNTIYF. Filled out from reference TRBV5-1 and TRBJ1-3, the complete variable domain reads KAGVTQTPRYLIKTRGQQVTLSCSPISGHRSVSWYQQTPGQGLQFLFEYFSETQRNKGNFPGRFSGRQFSNSRSEMNVSTLELGDSALYLCASSSDILSGNTIYFGEGSWLTVV.

This clone was seen once. The chain combines TRBV19 with TRBJ1-2; TRBD1 matches 10 bases. Per germline, CDR1 LNHDA and CDR2 SQIVND (reference sequence). After removal of 4 bases from V and 5 bases from J, the junction contained 4 bases not matched to a gene. The length of the CDR3 is 14 residues. CDR3 loop: CASSTRTGGYGYTF. The DNA for the CDR3 is TGTGCCAGTAGTACCCGGACAGGGGGTTATGGCTACACCTTC.

The CDR3 nucleotides are TGCGCCAGCAGCTTTGTCCTCACGGGGGGCTACACCTTC. Translation gives CASSFVLTGGYTF. The rearrangement uses TRBV5-1 and TRBJ1-2, with D hard to call. V gave up 2 bases and J gave up 8 bases, with 13 bases separating them. This CDR3 region has 13 residues. CDR1 SGHRS and CDR2 YFSETQ come from the germline V gene.

The chain links TRBV15 to TRBJ1-2; D might be TRBD1 (5 bases). The length of the CDR3 is 15 residues. Germline V gene lookup returns CDR1 LNHNV and CDR2 YYDKDF (reference sequence). The V end lost 0 bases, the J end lost 3 bases, and 11 bases lay between the germline ends. This CDR3 is CATSRESRTHYGYTF. Here the CDR3 DNA reads TGTGCCACCAGCAGAGAGTCTCGGACACACTATGGCTACACCTTC.

The chain is built from TRBV6-1 and TRBJ2-4; TRBD2 might be the D (6 bases). V shed 1 base and J shed 3 bases, with 13 bases lying between them. Germline assignment: CDR1 MNHNS and CDR2 SASEGT. The CDR3 is 16 amino acids. The CDR3 DNA reads TGTGCCAGCAGTGAAGGGAGGGTGTATGTCAAAAACATTCAGTACTTC. Its protein product is CASSEGRVYVKNIQYF.

The chain carries TRBV28 and TRBJ2-6, with a possible D match to TRBD1 (5 bases). V was clipped by 4 bases and J by 4 bases, with 11 bases between them. Germline CDR1 MDHEN, CDR2 SYDVKM. The CDR3 loop spans 15 amino acids. The CDR3 protein is CASSSRVLGANVLTF. The CDR3 nucleotides read TGTGCCAGCAGTTCCAGGGTGCTGGGGGCCAACGTCCTGACTTTC.

The chain links TRBV7-2 to TRBJ2-5, with D maybe TRBD2 (5 bases). The CDR3 loop spans 15 amino acids. Germline loops: CDR1 SGHTA, CDR2 FQGNSA. V was pared by 6 bases and J by 4 bases, with 18 bases between. The chain's CDR3 is CASSLAPARAETQYF. The CDR3 DNA follows: TGTGCCAGCAGTCTAGCCCCGGCTAGGGCAGAGACCCAGTACTTC.

J is TRBJ2-7 and V is TRBV3-1 (or the pseudogene TRBV3-2); possible D gene TRBD1, 8 bases. CDR3 length: 14 residues. V was clipped by 4 bases and J by 2 bases, with 12 bases between them. Germline V lookup: CDR1 LGHDT, CDR2 YNNKEL (reference sequence). The CDR3 bases are TGTGCCAGCAGCCTACAGGGGGGGACCTACGAGCAGTACTTC. This sequence encodes CASSLQGGTYEQYF.